The 3 T cell receptor beta chains presented below share a single source sample, sequenced in a study of PD-L1 blockade in urothelial cancer. Clones were read by immunoSEQ multiplex PCR, and TCRdb kept only the in-frame ones, dropping some. The sample lists about 100,000 clones, about 91% occurring once. Sample: PBMCs, taken around atezolizumab (anti-PD-L1) treatment. The receptors originated from a woman over 75 with urothelial cancer.

The DNA of the CDR3 is TGTGCCAGCAGTGAAGTAGCGGGAGACTACGAGCAGTACTTC. Translated, it gives CASSEVAGDYEQYF. This chain links TRBV6-4 with TRBJ2-7, with 9 bases aligning to TRBD2. Germline values: CDR1 MRHNA, CDR2 SNTAGT. The CDR3 length is 14 residues. The J segment lost 3 bases and the V segment lost 3 bases, leaving 3 bases of the junction unmatched.

This chain links TRBV6-1 with TRBJ2-1, with D possibly being TRBD1 (6 bases). Germline-derived CDR1 and CDR2 are MNHNS and SASEGT. The ends were cut back, 9 bases at V and 4 bases at J, with 16 bases in the middle. The length of the CDR3 is 14 residues. This CDR3 is CASGGSLGYNEQFF. The DNA of the CDR3 is TGTGCCAGTGGGGGCTCCCTGGGGTACAATGAGCAGTTCTTC.

The chain uses TRBV2 and TRBJ1-1; D ambiguous. Germline V gene sequence: CDR1 SNHLY, CDR2 FYNNEI. The CDR3 contains 13 residues. Trimming took off 2 bases at V and 0 bases at J, with 4 bases between the two ends. This CDR3 is CASSELMNTEAFF. Here the CDR3 DNA reads TGTGCCAGCAGTGAACTTATGAACACTGAAGCTTTCTTT.